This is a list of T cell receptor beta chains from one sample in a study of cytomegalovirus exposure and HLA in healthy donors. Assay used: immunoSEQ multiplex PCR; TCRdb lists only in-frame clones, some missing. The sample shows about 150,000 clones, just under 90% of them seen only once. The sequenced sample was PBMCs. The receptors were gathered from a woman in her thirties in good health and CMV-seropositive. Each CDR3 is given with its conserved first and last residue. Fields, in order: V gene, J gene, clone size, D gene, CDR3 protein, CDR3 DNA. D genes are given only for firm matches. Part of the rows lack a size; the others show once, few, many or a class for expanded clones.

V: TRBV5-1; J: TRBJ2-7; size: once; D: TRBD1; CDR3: CASSSQGDRGYEQYF; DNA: TGCGCCAGCAGCTCCCAGGGGGACAGGGGGTACGAGCAGTACTTC
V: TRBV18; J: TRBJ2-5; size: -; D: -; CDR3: CASSPLRGETQYF; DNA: TGTGCCAGCTCACCCCTTCGGGGAGAGACCCAGTACTTC
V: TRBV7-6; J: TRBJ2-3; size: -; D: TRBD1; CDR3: CASSLASTGGAFGADTQYF; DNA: TGTGCCAGCAGCTTAGCCTCCACAGGGGGCGCGTTTGGGGCAGATACGCAGTATTTT
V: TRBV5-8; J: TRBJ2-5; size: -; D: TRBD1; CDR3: CASSLDGTGEQETQYF; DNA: TGTGCCAGCAGCTTGGATGGGACAGGGGAACAAGAGACCCAGTACTTC
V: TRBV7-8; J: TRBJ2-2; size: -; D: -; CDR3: CASSLGPRTGELFF; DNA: TGTGCCAGCAGCTTAGGCCCGCGGACCGGGGAGCTGTTTTTT
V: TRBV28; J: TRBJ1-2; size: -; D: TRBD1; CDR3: CASSLWTGGYTF; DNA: TGTGCCAGCAGTCTGTGGACAGGTGGCTACACCTTC
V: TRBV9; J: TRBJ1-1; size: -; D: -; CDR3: CASSGVRGTEAFF; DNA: TGTGCCAGCAGCGGGGTAAGGGGAACTGAAGCTTTCTTT
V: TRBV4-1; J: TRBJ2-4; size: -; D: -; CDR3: CASSQEAGMGRAKNIQYF; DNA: TGCGCCAGCAGCCAAGAGGCAGGGATGGGTAGGGCCAAAAACATTCAGTACTTC
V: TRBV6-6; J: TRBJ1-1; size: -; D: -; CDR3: CASSYFGGLNTEAFF; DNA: TGTGCCAGCAGTTACTTCGGGGGACTGAACACTGAAGCTTTCTTT
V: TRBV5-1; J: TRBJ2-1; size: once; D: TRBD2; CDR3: CASSIATSGGGHGEQFF; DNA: TGCGCCAGCAGCATCGCAACTAGCGGGGGGGGTCACGGTGAGCAGTTCTTC
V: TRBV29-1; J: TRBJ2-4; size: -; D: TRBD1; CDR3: CSVEGAGGKNIQYF; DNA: TGCAGCGTTGAAGGGGCAGGGGGAAAAAACATTCAGTACTTC
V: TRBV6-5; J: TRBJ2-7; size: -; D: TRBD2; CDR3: CASSLSGSKDEQYF; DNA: TGTGCCAGCAGTCTTAGCGGGAGTAAGGACGAGCAGTACTTC
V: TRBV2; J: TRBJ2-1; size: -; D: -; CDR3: CASSPVGSMGYNEQFF; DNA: TGTGCCAGCAGCCCCGTGGGGAGTATGGGTTACAATGAGCAGTTCTTC
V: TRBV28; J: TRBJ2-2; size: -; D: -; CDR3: CASSLFGGRNTGELFF; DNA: TGTGCCAGCAGTTTGTTCGGGGGGCGCAACACCGGGGAGCTGTTTTTT
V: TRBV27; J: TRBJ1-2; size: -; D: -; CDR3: CASSLIGSSDGYTF; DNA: TGTGCCAGCAGTTTAATCGGGAGTTCGGATGGCTACACCTTC
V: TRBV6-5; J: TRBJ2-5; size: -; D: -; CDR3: CASSYGGSQETQYF; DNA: TGTGCCAGCAGTTACGGAGGGTCCCAAGAGACCCAGTACTTC
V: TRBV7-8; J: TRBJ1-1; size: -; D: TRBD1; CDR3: CASRPTGTGSMNTEAFF; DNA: TGTGCCAGCAGGCCCACCGGGACAGGTTCCATGAACACTGAAGCTTTCTTT
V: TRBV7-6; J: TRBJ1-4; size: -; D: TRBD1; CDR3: CASSPSTGTNEKLFF; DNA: TGTGCCAGCAGCCCATCGACAGGGACTAATGAAAAACTGTTTTTT
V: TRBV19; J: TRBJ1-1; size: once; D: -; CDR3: CASSNRVRNTEAFF; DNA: TGTGCCAGTAGTAACAGGGTTCGGAACACTGAAGCTTTCTTT
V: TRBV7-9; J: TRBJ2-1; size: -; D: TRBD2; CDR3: CASSSTLAGARNEQFF; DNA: TGTGCCAGCAGCTCGACCCTAGCGGGGGCTCGCAATGAGCAGTTCTTC
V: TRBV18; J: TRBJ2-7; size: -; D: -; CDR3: CASPWGGYEQYF; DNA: TGTGCCAGCCCCTGGGGAGGCTACGAGCAGTACTTC
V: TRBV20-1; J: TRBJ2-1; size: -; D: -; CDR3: CSATSYNEQFF; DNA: TGCAGTGCCACTTCCTACAATGAGCAGTTCTTC
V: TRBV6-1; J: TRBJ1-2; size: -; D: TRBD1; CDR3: CASTRTGAYGYTF; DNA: TGTGCCAGCACTAGGACAGGGGCCTATGGCTACACCTTC
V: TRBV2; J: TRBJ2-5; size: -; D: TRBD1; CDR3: CASRQGAVETQYF; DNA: TGTGCCAGCAGACAGGGGGCTGTAGAGACCCAGTACTTC
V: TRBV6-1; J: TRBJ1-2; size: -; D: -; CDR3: CASSGPPYSNYGYTF; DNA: TGTGCCAGCAGTGGTCCCCCGTACTCTAACTATGGCTACACCTTC
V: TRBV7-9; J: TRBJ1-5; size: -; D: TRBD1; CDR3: CASSHTPGQWGNQPQHF; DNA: TGTGCCAGCAGCCACACCCCGGGACAGTGGGGCAATCAGCCCCAGCATTTT
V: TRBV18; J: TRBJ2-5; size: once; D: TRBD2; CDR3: CASSLAGGQETQYF; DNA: TGTGCCAGCTCACTAGCGGGAGGGCAAGAGACCCAGTACTTC